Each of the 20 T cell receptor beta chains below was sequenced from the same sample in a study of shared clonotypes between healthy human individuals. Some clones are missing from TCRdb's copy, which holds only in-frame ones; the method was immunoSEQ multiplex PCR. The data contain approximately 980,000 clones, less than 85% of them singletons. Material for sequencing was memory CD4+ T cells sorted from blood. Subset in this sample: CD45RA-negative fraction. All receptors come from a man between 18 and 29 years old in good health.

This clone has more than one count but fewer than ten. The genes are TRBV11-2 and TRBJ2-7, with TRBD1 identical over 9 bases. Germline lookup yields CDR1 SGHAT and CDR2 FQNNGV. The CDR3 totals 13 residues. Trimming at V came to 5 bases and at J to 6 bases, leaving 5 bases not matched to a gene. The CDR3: CASSPDRGSEQYF. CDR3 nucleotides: TGTGCCAGCAGCCCGGACAGGGGAAGCGAGCAGTACTTC. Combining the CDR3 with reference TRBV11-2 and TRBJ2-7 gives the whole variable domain EAGVAQSPRYKIIEKRQSVAFWCNPISGHATLYWYQQILGQGPKLLIQFQNNGVVDDSQLPKDRFSAERLKGVDSTLKIQPAKLEDSAVYLCASSPDRGSEQYFGPGTRLTVT.

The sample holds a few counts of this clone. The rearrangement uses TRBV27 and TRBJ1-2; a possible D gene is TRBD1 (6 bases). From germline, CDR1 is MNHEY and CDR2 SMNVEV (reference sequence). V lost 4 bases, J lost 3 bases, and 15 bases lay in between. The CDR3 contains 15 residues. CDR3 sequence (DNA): TGTGCCAGCAGTTCAGCTACACAGGGCTACTATGGCTACACCTTC. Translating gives CASSSATQGYYGYTF.

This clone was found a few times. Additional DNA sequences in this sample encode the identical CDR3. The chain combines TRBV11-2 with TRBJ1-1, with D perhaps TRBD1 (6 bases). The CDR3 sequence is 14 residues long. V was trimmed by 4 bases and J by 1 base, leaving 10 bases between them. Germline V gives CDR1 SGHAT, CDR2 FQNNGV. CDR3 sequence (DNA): TGTGCCAGCAGCTCCCAGGGGACGAACACTGAAGCTTTCTTT. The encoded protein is CASSSQGTNTEAFF.

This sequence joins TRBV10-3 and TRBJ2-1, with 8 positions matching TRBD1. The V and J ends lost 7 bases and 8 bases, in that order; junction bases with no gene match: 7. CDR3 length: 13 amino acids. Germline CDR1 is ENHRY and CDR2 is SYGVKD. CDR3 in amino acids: CAINTRGPDEQFF. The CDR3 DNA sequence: TGTGCCATCAACACCAGGGGGCCGGATGAGCAGTTCTTC.

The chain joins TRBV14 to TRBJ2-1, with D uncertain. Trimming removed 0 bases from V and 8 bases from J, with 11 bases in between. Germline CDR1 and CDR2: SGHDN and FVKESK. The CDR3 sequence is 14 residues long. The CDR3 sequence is CASSQDPPSYEQFF. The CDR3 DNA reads TGTGCCAGCAGCCAAGACCCCCCGAGTTATGAGCAGTTCTTC.

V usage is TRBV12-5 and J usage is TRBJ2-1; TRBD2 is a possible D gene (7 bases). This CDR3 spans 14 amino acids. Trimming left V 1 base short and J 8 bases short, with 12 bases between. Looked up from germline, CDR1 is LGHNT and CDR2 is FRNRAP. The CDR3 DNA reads TGTGCTAGTGGTTTGGAGGGGGGGAGCTATGAGCAGTTCTTC. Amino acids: CASGLEGGSYEQFF. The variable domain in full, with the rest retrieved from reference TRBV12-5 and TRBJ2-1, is DARVTQTPRHKVTEMGQEVTMRCQPILGHNTVFWYRQTMMQGLELLAYFRNRAPLDDSGMPKDRFSAEMPDATLATLKIQPSEPRDSAVYFCASGLEGGSYEQFFGPGTRLTVL.

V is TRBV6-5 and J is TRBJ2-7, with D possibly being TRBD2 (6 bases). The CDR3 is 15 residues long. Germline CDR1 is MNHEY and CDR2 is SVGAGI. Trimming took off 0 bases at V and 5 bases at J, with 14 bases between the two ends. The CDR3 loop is CASSYSSGTYDEQYF. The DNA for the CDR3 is TGTGCCAGCAGTTACTCCTCGGGGACTTACGACGAGCAGTACTTC.

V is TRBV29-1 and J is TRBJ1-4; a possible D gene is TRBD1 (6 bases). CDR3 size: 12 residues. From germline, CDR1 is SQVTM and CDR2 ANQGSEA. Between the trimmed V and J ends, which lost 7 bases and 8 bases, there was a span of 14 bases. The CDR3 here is CSAGARGEKLFF. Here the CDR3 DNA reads TGCAGCGCAGGGGCCAGAGGCGAAAAACTGTTTTTT.

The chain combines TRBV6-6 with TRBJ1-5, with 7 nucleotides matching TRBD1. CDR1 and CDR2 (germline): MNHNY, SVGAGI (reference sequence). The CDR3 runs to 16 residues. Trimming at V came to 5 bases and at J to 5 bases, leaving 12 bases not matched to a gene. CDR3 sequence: CASSQTGEGVHQPQHF. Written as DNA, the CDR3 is TGTGCCAGCAGTCAAACAGGGGAGGGCGTTCATCAGCCCCAGCATTTT.

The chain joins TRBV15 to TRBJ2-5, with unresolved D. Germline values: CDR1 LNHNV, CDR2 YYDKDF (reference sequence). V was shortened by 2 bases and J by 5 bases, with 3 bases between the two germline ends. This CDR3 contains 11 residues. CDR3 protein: CATSRSETQYF. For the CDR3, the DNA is TGTGCCACCAGCAGAAGCGAGACCCAGTACTTC.

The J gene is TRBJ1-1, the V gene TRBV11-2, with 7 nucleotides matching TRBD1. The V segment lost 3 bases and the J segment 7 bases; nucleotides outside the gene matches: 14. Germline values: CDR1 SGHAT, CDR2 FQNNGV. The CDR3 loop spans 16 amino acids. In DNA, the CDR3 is TGTGCCAGCAGCTTTCCCCAGACAGGGACTCGAGGTGAAGCTTTCTTT. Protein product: CASSFPQTGTRGEAFF.

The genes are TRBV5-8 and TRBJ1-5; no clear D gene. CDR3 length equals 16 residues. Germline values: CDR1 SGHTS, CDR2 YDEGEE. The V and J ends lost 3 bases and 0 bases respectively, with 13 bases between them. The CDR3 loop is CASSSATDYSNQPQHF. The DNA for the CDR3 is TGTGCCAGCAGCTCGGCGACGGATTATAGCAATCAGCCCCAGCATTTT.

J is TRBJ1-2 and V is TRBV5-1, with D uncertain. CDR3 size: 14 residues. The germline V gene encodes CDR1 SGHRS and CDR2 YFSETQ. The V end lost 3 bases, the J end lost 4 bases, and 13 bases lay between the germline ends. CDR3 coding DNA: TGCGCCAGCAGCTCTCCCGACGGTCGCTATGGCTACACCTTC. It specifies CASSSPDGRYGYTF. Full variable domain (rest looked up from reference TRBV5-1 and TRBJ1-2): KAGVTQTPRYLIKTRGQQVTLSCSPISGHRSVSWYQQTPGQGLQFLFEYFSETQRNKGNFPGRFSGRQFSNSRSEMNVSTLELGDSALYLCASSSPDGRYGYTFGSGTRLTVV.

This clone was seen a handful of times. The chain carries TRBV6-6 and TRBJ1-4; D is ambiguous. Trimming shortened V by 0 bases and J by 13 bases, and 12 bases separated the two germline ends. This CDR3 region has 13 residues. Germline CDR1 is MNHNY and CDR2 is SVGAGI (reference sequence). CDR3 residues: CASSYSGPGALFF. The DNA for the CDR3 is TGTGCCAGCAGTTACTCCGGACCGGGAGCACTGTTTTTT.

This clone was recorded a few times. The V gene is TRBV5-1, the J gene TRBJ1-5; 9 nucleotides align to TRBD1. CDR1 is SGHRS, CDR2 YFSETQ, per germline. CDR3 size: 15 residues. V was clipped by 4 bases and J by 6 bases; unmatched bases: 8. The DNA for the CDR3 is TGCGCCAGCAGCCCAGAGGGACAGGGAGGTCAGCCCCAGCATTTT. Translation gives CASSPEGQGGQPQHF.

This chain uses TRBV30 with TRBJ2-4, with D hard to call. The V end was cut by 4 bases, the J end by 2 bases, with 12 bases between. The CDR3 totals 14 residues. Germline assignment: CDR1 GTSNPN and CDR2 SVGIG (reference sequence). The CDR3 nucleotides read TGTGCCTGGATGGCCATCCCAACCAAAAACATTCAGTACTTC. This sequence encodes CAWMAIPTKNIQYF.

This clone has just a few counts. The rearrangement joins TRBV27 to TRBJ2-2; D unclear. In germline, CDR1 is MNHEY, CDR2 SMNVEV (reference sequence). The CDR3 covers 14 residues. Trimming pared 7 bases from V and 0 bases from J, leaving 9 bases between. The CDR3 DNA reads TGTGCCAGCAAAAGGCAAACGAACACCGGGGAGCTGTTTTTT. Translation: CASKRQTNTGELFF.

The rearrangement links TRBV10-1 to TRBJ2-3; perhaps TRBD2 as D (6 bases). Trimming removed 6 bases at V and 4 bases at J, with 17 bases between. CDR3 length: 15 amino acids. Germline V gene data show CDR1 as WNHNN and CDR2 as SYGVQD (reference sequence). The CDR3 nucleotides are TGCGCCAGCAGCCCGACTAGATTGGGGGCAGATACGCAGTATTTT. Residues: CASSPTRLGADTQYF.

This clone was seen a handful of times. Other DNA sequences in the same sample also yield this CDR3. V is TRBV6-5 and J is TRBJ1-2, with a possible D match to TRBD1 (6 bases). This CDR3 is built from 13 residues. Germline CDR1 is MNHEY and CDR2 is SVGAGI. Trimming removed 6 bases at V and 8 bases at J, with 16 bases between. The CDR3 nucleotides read TGTGCCAGCAGACCCGGGGGCGCCGGCGGCTACACCTTC. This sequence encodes CASRPGGAGGYTF.

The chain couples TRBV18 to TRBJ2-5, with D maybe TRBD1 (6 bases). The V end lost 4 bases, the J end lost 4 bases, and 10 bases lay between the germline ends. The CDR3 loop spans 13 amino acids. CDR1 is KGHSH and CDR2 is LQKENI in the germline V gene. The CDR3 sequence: CASSQQGGETQYF. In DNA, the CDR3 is TGTGCCAGCTCACAACAGGGCGGAGAGACCCAGTACTTC.